One sample yielded the 32 T cell receptor beta chains listed below, sequenced in a study of blood T cell repertoires in COVID-19. Data came from immunoSEQ multiplex PCR; TCRdb stores just in-frame clones and leaves some out. The sample comprises under 90,000 clones, 70% to 80% of which are singletons, and 5% to 6% rests with the top ten. Sequenced: peripheral blood. These receptors were obtained from a man aged 45-65 years with active or convalescent COVID-19.

V is TRBV5-4 and J is TRBJ2-5; 8 nucleotides align to TRBD2. Trimming cost V 3 bases and J 4 bases; bases outside gene matches: 5. CDR1 and CDR2 from the germline V gene are SGHNT and YYREEE (reference sequence). CDR3 length equals 14 residues. DNA of the CDR3: TGTGCCAGCAGCTCCCGGACTAGCCCAGAGACCCAGTACTTC. Translating it yields CASSSRTSPETQYF.

This clone has just one count. The chain couples TRBV2 to TRBJ1-1, with TRBD1 identical over 7 bases. The CDR3 sequence is 12 residues long. The V gene end was trimmed by 4 bases and the J gene end by 5 bases; junction bases not matched to a gene: 1. From germline, CDR1 is SNHLY and CDR2 FYNNEI. The DNA for the CDR3 is TGTGCCAGCAGTGCAGGGGGAACTGAAGCTTTCTTT. This gives the protein CASSAGGTEAFF. Together with reference TRBV2 and TRBJ1-1, the CDR3 gives the full variable domain: EPEVTQTPSHQVTQMGQEVILRCVPISNHLYFYWYRQILGQKVEFLVSFYNNEISEKSEIFDDQFSVERPDGSNFTLKIRSTKLEDSAMYFCASSAGGTEAFFGQGTRLTVV.

J is TRBJ1-1 and V is TRBV18; D uncertain. V was cut by 1 base and J by 4 bases, with 13 bases left in between. CDR3 length equals 15 residues. The germline V gene has CDR1 KGHSH and CDR2 LQKENI. CDR3 sequence: CASSPQGGSGTEAFF. In DNA form, the CDR3 reads TGTGCCAGCTCACCACAAGGAGGTAGTGGCACTGAAGCTTTCTTT.

The CDR3 spells CASSLEGPTEAFF. The CDR3 nucleotides read TGTGCCAGCAGCTTGGAGGGACCCACTGAAGCTTTCTTT. The genes are TRBV7-2 and TRBJ1-1; D might be TRBD1 (5 bases). The CDR3 loop spans 13 amino acids. V was cut by 3 bases and J by 4 bases, with 9 bases left in between. Germline loops: CDR1 SGHTA, CDR2 FQGNSA.

This chain uses TRBV11-2 with TRBJ2-7, with 7 bases identical to TRBD2. Germline CDR1 reads SGHAT; CDR2 reads FQNNGV. Trimming took 3 bases from V and 7 from J; bases not matched to a gene: 12. The CDR3 is 15 amino acids. The CDR3 spells CASSFQPGGIGEQYF. In DNA form, the CDR3 reads TGTGCCAGCAGCTTCCAGCCCGGGGGGATTGGGGAGCAGTACTTC. The full variable domain, completed using reference TRBV11-2 and TRBJ2-7, is EAGVAQSPRYKIIEKRQSVAFWCNPISGHATLYWYQQILGQGPKLLIQFQNNGVVDDSQLPKDRFSAERLKGVDSTLKIQPAKLEDSAVYLCASSFQPGGIGEQYFGPGTRLTVT.

There are a few counts of this clone. The sample contains more than one DNA sequence encoding this CDR3. The V and J genes are TRBV4-1 and TRBJ1-6; D uncertain. There are 14 residues in the CDR3. The V gene lost 4 bases and the J gene lost 6 bases, with 10 bases spanning the gap. The germline V gene has CDR1 MGHRA and CDR2 YSYEKL. The CDR3 DNA sequence: TGCGCCAGCAGCCGCCTCGAGGGTAATTCACCCCTCCACTTT. This translates into CASSRLEGNSPLHF.

For the CDR3, the DNA is TGTGCCAGCTCACCAGGGACAGGGGTCGAGACCCAGTACTTC. As protein: CASSPGTGVETQYF. V gene TRBV18 combines with J gene TRBJ2-5; TRBD1 aligns across 10 bases. Germline V gene lookup returns CDR1 KGHSH and CDR2 LQKENI. The CDR3 covers 14 residues. V was pared by 2 bases and J by 5 bases, with 2 bases of the junction left unmatched. The full variable domain, in which reference TRBV18 and TRBJ2-5 provide the parts outside the CDR3, is NAGVMQNPRHLVRRRGQEARLRCSPMKGHSHVYWYRQLPEEGLKFMVYLQKENIIDESGMPKERFSAEFPKEGPSILRIQQVVRGDSAAYFCASSPGTGVETQYFGPGTRLLVL.

V usage is TRBV5-1 and J usage is TRBJ1-1; 9 bases are a match to TRBD1. The CDR3 runs 15 residues. The V gene's germline CDR1 is SGHRS and CDR2 YFSETQ. Losses at the gene ends were 4 bases for V and 2 bases for J; bases not matched to a gene: 6. CDR3: CASSPRTGDNTEAFF. The CDR3 nucleotides read TGCGCCAGCAGCCCGCGGACAGGGGACAACACTGAAGCTTTCTTT.

The CDR3 coding sequence is TGTGCCAGTAGTCATGCCGGGACAGGATACTATGGCTACACCTTC. Translated, it gives CASSHAGTGYYGYTF. The chain links TRBV19 to TRBJ1-2; the match to TRBD1 covers 8 bases. The V segment lost 5 bases and the J segment 3 bases; nucleotides outside the gene matches: 8. The CDR3 runs to 15 residues. CDR1 is LNHDA and CDR2 is SQIVND in the germline V gene (reference sequence). Looking up the rest from reference TRBV19 and TRBJ1-2 gives the full variable domain: DGGITQSPKYLFRKEGQNVTLSCEQNLNHDAMYWYRQDPGQGLRLIYYSQIVNDFQKGDIAEGYSVSREKKESFPLTVTSAQKNPTAFYLCASSHAGTGYYGYTFGSGTRLTVV.

This clone was detected a few times. This chain uses TRBV11-2 with TRBJ2-5, with D maybe TRBD2 (6 bases). Germline V CDR1 and CDR2: SGHAT, FQNNGV. The CDR3 totals 15 residues. With 3 bases removed from V and 5 bases from J, the gap between germline ends came to 16 bases. Here the CDR3 DNA reads TGTGCCAGCAGCTTTTGGGACTCATGGCGGGAGACCCAGTACTTC. This sequence encodes CASSFWDSWRETQYF.

The chain recombines TRBV6-5 with TRBJ2-7, with TRBD1 matching 8 bases. CDR3 length: 13 residues. J lost 6 bases, V lost 6 bases, and 7 bases had no gene match. Germline-derived CDR1 and CDR2 are MNHEY and SVGAGI. CDR3 sequence reads: CASRWTGTLEQYF. The CDR3 bases are TGTGCCAGCAGGTGGACAGGGACCCTCGAGCAGTACTTC.

The J gene is TRBJ1-5, the V gene TRBV13; weak D call: TRBD1 (6 bases). CDR1 and CDR2 (germline): PRHDT, FYEKMQ (reference sequence). CDR3 length: 16 amino acids. Trimming stripped 3 bases from V and 3 bases from J, with 15 bases between. Here the CDR3 reads CASSFRTEGNNQPQHF. The CDR3 nucleotides are TGTGCCAGCAGCTTCCGGACAGAAGGGAACAATCAGCCCCAGCATTTT.

This chain links TRBV18 with TRBJ1-4; D gene ambiguous. Germline V lookup: CDR1 KGHSH, CDR2 LQKENI. V lost 3 bases and J 2 bases, leaving 10 bases between the germline ends. There are 15 residues in the CDR3. CDR3 sequence reads: CASSPGLGTNEKLFF. For the CDR3, the DNA is TGTGCCAGCTCACCCGGACTTGGCACTAATGAAAAACTGTTTTTT. The entire variable domain, with the rest obtained from reference TRBV18 and TRBJ1-4, is as follows: NAGVMQNPRHLVRRRGQEARLRCSPMKGHSHVYWYRQLPEEGLKFMVYLQKENIIDESGMPKERFSAEFPKEGPSILRIQQVVRGDSAAYFCASSPGLGTNEKLFFGSGTQLSVL.

The V and J genes are TRBV5-1 and TRBJ1-6, with TRBD1 matching over 9 bases. Unmatched junction bases numbered 6, after V lost 6 bases and J lost 8 bases. Per germline, CDR1 SGHRS and CDR2 YFSETQ. CDR3 size: 14 residues. The CDR3 DNA reads as TGCGCCAGCAACCCGGGACAGGGATATTCACCCCTCCACTTT. Translation gives CASNPGQGYSPLHF.

The V and J genes are TRBV5-1 and TRBJ2-7; tentative D call: TRBD1 (6 bases). The V end lost 0 bases, the J end lost 4 bases, and 14 bases lay between the germline ends. Germline CDR1 SGHRS, CDR2 YFSETQ. The length of the CDR3 is 15 residues. The CDR3 coding sequence is TGCGCCAGCAGCTTGGCAGGGGCAGGGTCATACGAGCAGTACTTC. This gives the protein CASSLAGAGSYEQYF.

The J gene is TRBJ2-1, the V gene TRBV6-5, with 7 bases fitting TRBD2. Germline CDR1 MNHEY, CDR2 SVGAGI. V lost 4 bases and J lost 4; bases outside the gene matches: 4. The CDR3 has 14 amino acids. CDR3 loop: CASSWRGSYNEQFF. The CDR3 region has the DNA TGTGCCAGCAGTTGGCGGGGGTCATACAATGAGCAGTTCTTC.

This clone has more than one count but fewer than ten. The chain uses TRBV28 and TRBJ2-4; 7 nucleotides agree with TRBD1. With V trimmed by 4 bases and J by 3 bases, 9 bases remained unmatched. Germline CDR1 is MDHEN and CDR2 is SYDVKM. The CDR3 contains 16 residues. The CDR3 DNA sequence: TGTGCCAGCAGTTCCCACACAGGGGTGGTCAAAAACATTCAGTACTTC. It is translated as CASSSHTGVVKNIQYF.

This clone appeared a single time. The chain recombines TRBV7-2 with TRBJ1-2; D uncertain. Germline loops: CDR1 SGHTA, CDR2 FQGNSA. The CDR3 totals 15 residues. V lost 5 bases to trimming and J lost 8 bases, with 21 bases between them. The CDR3 region is CASSLRGYDNVGYTF. The CDR3 DNA is TGTGCCAGCAGCCTCCGGGGATATGACAATGTGGGCTACACCTTC.

This clone is deemed medium-sized. The chain is built from TRBV7-6 and TRBJ1-6; D gene ambiguous. V lost 4 bases and J 8 bases, leaving 15 bases between the germline ends. Germline loops: CDR1 SGHVS, CDR2 FNYEAQ. This CDR3 spans 15 amino acids. The CDR3 sequence: CASSYSRDEDSPLHF. The CDR3 DNA is TGTGCCAGCAGCTATTCTCGGGATGAGGATTCACCCCTCCACTTT.

In its sample, this clone was seen once. The rearrangement uses TRBV27 and TRBJ1-5; 7 bases map to TRBD1. Trimming removed 6 bases from V and 2 bases from J; junction bases left unmatched: 7. Germline CDR1 is MNHEY and CDR2 is SMNVEV (reference sequence). CDR3 size: 15 residues. The CDR3 region is CASRSTGNGNQPQHF. The CDR3 nucleotides read TGTGCCAGCAGGTCGACAGGGAATGGCAATCAGCCCCAGCATTTT.

This chain connects TRBV2 to TRBJ2-5, with D possibly TRBD2 on 7 matching bases. V gave up 6 bases and J gave up 2 bases, with 19 bases separating them. Germline V gives CDR1 SNHLY, CDR2 FYNNEI. This CDR3 has 16 amino acids. CDR3 sequence (DNA): TGTGCCAGCAGCCAATTTGGGGGGGGCTTACAAGAGACCCAGTACTTC. Encoded protein: CASSQFGGGLQETQYF.

V gene TRBV6-6 combines with J gene TRBJ1-5; perhaps TRBD1 as D (5 bases). Trimming removed 5 bases from V and 1 base from J, with 9 bases in between. Germline values: CDR1 MNHNY, CDR2 SVGAGI (reference sequence). The CDR3 has 14 amino acids. CDR3: CASSNQGSNQPQHF. CDR3 DNA sequence: TGTGCCAGCAGTAATCAGGGAAGCAATCAGCCCCAGCATTTT.

In this sample, this clone turned up a few times. The chain links TRBV19 to TRBJ1-1; weak D call: TRBD1 (5 bases). Looked up from germline, CDR1 is LNHDA and CDR2 is SQIVND (reference sequence). This CDR3 is 14 amino acids long. V was shortened by 8 bases and J by 5 bases, with 18 bases between the two germline ends. CDR3 sequence: CASRLKDRGTEAFF. The CDR3 DNA reads as TGTGCCAGTCGCCTAAAGGATCGGGGGACTGAAGCTTTCTTT. The variable domain in full, completed from reference TRBV19 and TRBJ1-1, reads DGGITQSPKYLFRKEGQNVTLSCEQNLNHDAMYWYRQDPGQGLRLIYYSQIVNDFQKGDIAEGYSVSREKKESFPLTVTSAQKNPTAFYLCASRLKDRGTEAFFGQGTRLTVV.

The chain is built from TRBV6-5 and TRBJ2-5, with D unresolved. Germline loops: CDR1 MNHEY, CDR2 SVGAGI. Trimming removed 5 bases at V and 2 bases at J, with 12 bases between. The CDR3 extends over 14 amino acids. CDR3 DNA sequence: TGTGCCAGCAGTAAGTCTAGACTGCAAGAGACCCAGTACTTC. Protein product: CASSKSRLQETQYF.

This clone was picked up one time. The V and J genes are TRBV18 and TRBJ2-1; 12 bases map to TRBD2. The junction had 8 bases not matched to a gene; V was cut back by 2 bases and J by 3 bases. Germline assignment: CDR1 KGHSH and CDR2 LQKENI. The CDR3 loop spans 18 amino acids. CDR3 region: CASSPEGLAGRLYNEQFF. CDR3 nucleotide sequence: TGTGCCAGCTCACCAGAGGGACTAGCGGGTCGCCTCTACAATGAGCAGTTCTTC.

V is TRBV7-3 and J is TRBJ2-1, with D maybe TRBD1 (6 bases). The CDR3 covers 14 residues. CDR1 and CDR2 from the germline V gene are SGHTA and FQGTGA. V lost 5 bases to trimming and J lost 8 bases, with 16 bases between them. The CDR3: CASSQGTTWDEQFF. Written as DNA, the CDR3 is TGTGCCAGCAGCCAGGGGACCACTTGGGATGAGCAGTTCTTC. The full variable domain, rest sourced from reference TRBV7-3 and TRBJ2-1, is GAGVSQTPSNKVTEKGKYVELRCDPISGHTALYWYRQSLGQGPEFLIYFQGTGAADDSGLPNDRFFAVRPEGSVSTLKIQRTERGDSAVYLCASSQGTTWDEQFFGPGTRLTVL.

The gene calls are TRBV7-9 and TRBJ1-1; a weak D match, TRBD1 (5 bases). This CDR3 comprises 13 residues. Germline V lookup: CDR1 SEHNR, CDR2 FQNEAQ (reference sequence). V lost 2 bases, J lost 7 bases, and 11 bases lay in between. The CDR3 spells CASSLQGSNEAFF. The DNA of the CDR3 is TGTGCCAGCAGCTTACAGGGCTCTAATGAAGCTTTCTTT. The variable domain in full, completed from reference TRBV7-9 and TRBJ1-1, reads DTGVSQNPRHKITKRGQNVTFRCDPISEHNRLYWYRQTLGQGPEFLTYFQNEAQLEKSRLLSDRFSAERPKGSFSTLEIQRTEQGDSAMYLCASSLQGSNEAFFGQGTRLTVV.

This chain joins TRBV5-1 and TRBJ2-5, with D perhaps matching TRBD2 (5 bases). V lost 3 bases, J lost 2 bases, and 11 bases lay in between. There are 14 residues in the CDR3. Per the germline V gene, CDR1 is SGHRS and CDR2 is YFSETQ. The CDR3 here is CASSSGKSQETQYF. As DNA, the CDR3 is TGCGCCAGCAGCTCCGGGAAGAGTCAAGAGACCCAGTACTTC.

V is TRBV9 and J is TRBJ1-1; 8 bases match TRBD1. The CDR3 extends over 14 amino acids. Per germline, CDR1 SGDLS and CDR2 YYNGEE. After removal of 4 bases from V and 5 bases from J, the junction contained 7 bases not matched to a gene. This chain's CDR3 is CASSPPTGGTEAFF. For the CDR3, the DNA is TGTGCCAGCAGCCCCCCTACAGGGGGAACTGAAGCTTTCTTT.

Concerning this clone: The DNA is omitted, as the CDR3 cannot be located on it reliably, and the CDR3 follows TCRdb's listing. The rearrangement links TRBV11-3 to TRBJ2-1; TRBD2 is the table's D call and was not checked against the DNA. The V gene's germline CDR1 is SGHNT and CDR2 YENEEA. From its first to its last residue, the CDR3 has 15 amino acids. The CDR3 sequence: CASSFGPGSYNEQFF.

The chain couples TRBV6-6 to TRBJ2-1, with TRBD2 matching 10 bases. This CDR3 contains 15 residues. Germline V gives CDR1 MNHNY, CDR2 SVGAGI (reference sequence). V lost 5 bases to trimming and J lost 8 bases; unmatched junction nucleotides: 9. The CDR3 sequence: CASSQQRGGRDEQFF. The CDR3 DNA is TGTGCCAGCAGTCAGCAGCGGGGGGGCCGGGATGAGCAGTTCTTC.

There are a few counts of this clone. V is TRBV5-6 and J is TRBJ2-1, with TRBD2 as a possible D gene (7 bases). There are 15 residues in the CDR3. Trimming took 0 bases from V and 5 from J, leaving 12 bases between them. Germline lookup yields CDR1 SGHDT and CDR2 YYEEEE. The CDR3 loop is CASSLVGGPDNEQFF. The CDR3 coding sequence is TGTGCCAGCAGCTTGGTCGGGGGGCCAGACAATGAGCAGTTCTTC.